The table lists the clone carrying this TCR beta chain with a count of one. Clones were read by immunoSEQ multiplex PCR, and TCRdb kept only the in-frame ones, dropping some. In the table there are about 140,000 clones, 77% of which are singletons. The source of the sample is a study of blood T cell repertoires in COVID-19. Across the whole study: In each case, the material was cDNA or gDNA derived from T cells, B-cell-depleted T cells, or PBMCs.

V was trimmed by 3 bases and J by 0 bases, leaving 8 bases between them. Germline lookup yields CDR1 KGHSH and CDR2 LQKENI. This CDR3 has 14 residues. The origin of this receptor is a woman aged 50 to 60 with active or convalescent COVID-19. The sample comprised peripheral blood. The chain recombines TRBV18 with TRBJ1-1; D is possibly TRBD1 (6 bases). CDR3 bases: TGTGCCAGCTCACCGAACAGGGTGAACACTGAAGCTTTCTTT. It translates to CASSPNRVNTEAFF.